This TCR beta chain was profiled in a study of OX40 agonist ivuxolimab in advanced cancers. Study-wide background: Patients in dose escalation had liver, melanoma, kidney or head and neck cancers. At 82.7% male, the cohort had a mean age of about 60 years, ranging from roughly 23 to 80. In three patients, partial responses were observed, one with hepatocellular carcinoma and two with cutaneous melanoma.

The protocol was immunoSEQ multiplex PCR, while the TCRdb copy is restricted to in-frame clones and leaves out a portion. The data show roughly 81,000 clones, 94% seen once. The CDR3 is made up of 14 amino acids. Germline assignment: CDR1 SGHVS and CDR2 FQNEAQ. V lost 0 bases to trimming and J lost 4 bases, with 9 bases between them. The rearrangement links TRBV7-8 to TRBJ1-2, with TRBD1 as a possible D gene (5 bases). The sequenced sample was CD4+ or CD8+ T cells sorted from blood, obtained in a trial of the OX40 agonist ivuxolimab. This clonotype originated in an adult with an advanced solid tumor such as melanoma, head and neck, liver or kidney cancer. DNA for the CDR3: TGTGCCAGCAGCTTAGCGCCACAGGCCTATGGCTACACCTTC. Its translation: CASSLAPQAYGYTF.